The rows below give T cell receptor beta chains drawn from one sample of a study of T cell responses to AZD1222 COVID-19 vaccine. Some clones are missing from TCRdb's copy, which holds only in-frame ones; the method was immunoSEQ multiplex PCR. The repertoire holds over 150,000 clones, with around nine tenths as singletons. The sequencing used peripheral blood, collected on day 0 of AZD1222 vaccination. The receptor set was obtained from an adult in good health. Both conserved end residues are part of each CDR3. D genes are given only for firm matches. Only part of the rows carry a size: once, few, many, or a class if the clone is expanded.

v_call: TRBV5-1
d_call: TRBD1
clone_size: NA
j_call: TRBJ2-7
cdr3_nt: TGCGCCAGCAGCACGGGGACAGGGGGAACCTACGAGCAGTACTTC
cdr3_aa: CASSTGTGGTYEQYF

v_call: TRBV12-3/TRBV12-4
d_call: NA
clone_size: once
j_call: TRBJ1-4
cdr3_nt: TGTGCCAGCAGCCCTCTTGGTAATGAAAAACTGTTTTTT
cdr3_aa: CASSPLGNEKLFF

v_call: TRBV5-8
d_call: NA
clone_size: few
j_call: TRBJ1-3
cdr3_nt: TGTGCCAGCAGCAACAGAGCCGTCTCTGGAAACACCATATATTTT
cdr3_aa: CASSNRAVSGNTIYF

v_call: TRBV18
d_call: TRBD1
clone_size: NA
j_call: TRBJ1-1
cdr3_nt: TGTGCCAGCTCACTGGACAGGGATAGTCGGTTGGGTGAAGCTTTCTTT
cdr3_aa: CASSLDRDSRLGEAFF

v_call: TRBV5-1
d_call: NA
clone_size: NA
j_call: TRBJ1-2
cdr3_nt: TGCGCCAGCAGCCTCGACCGTAGAGGGTATGGCTACACCTTC
cdr3_aa: CASSLDRRGYGYTF

v_call: TRBV7-3
d_call: NA
clone_size: once
j_call: TRBJ1-2
cdr3_nt: TGTGCCAGCAGCTATGGGACTCGAGGCTACACCTTC
cdr3_aa: CASSYGTRGYTF

v_call: TRBV4-1
d_call: TRBD1
clone_size: NA
j_call: TRBJ1-1
cdr3_nt: TGCGCCAGCAGCCAAGATCCAGGGACAGGGGTTGTTCTAAGCACTGAAGCTTTCTTT
cdr3_aa: CASSQDPGTGVVLSTEAFF

v_call: TRBV6-5
d_call: TRBD1
clone_size: few
j_call: TRBJ2-3
cdr3_nt: TGTGCCAGCAGGAGACAGGGGCGAAGCACAGATACGCAGTATTTT
cdr3_aa: CASRRQGRSTDTQYF

v_call: TRBV28
d_call: NA
clone_size: NA
j_call: TRBJ2-2
cdr3_nt: TGTGCCAGCAGTTTGTCCGGGGAGCTGTTTTTT
cdr3_aa: CASSLSGELFF

v_call: TRBV5-4
d_call: NA
clone_size: NA
j_call: TRBJ1-2
cdr3_nt: TGTGCCAGCAGCTTCTCGGGGGCGAACTATGGCTACACCTTC
cdr3_aa: CASSFSGANYGYTF

v_call: TRBV7-2
d_call: NA
clone_size: NA
j_call: TRBJ1-5
cdr3_nt: TGTGCCAGCAGCTTAGCGGGGGGAGGCAATCAGCCCCAGCATTTT
cdr3_aa: CASSLAGGGNQPQHF

v_call: TRBV14
d_call: NA
clone_size: NA
j_call: TRBJ1-4
cdr3_nt: TGTGCCAGCAGCCGGCAGGGACGGTCTAATGAAAAACTGTTTTTT
cdr3_aa: CASSRQGRSNEKLFF

v_call: TRBV6-5
d_call: NA
clone_size: NA
j_call: TRBJ2-7
cdr3_nt: TGTGCCAGCAGTTACTCATCAGGAGGGGGCATCTACGAGCAGTACTTC
cdr3_aa: CASSYSSGGGIYEQYF

v_call: TRBV4-1
d_call: NA
clone_size: NA
j_call: TRBJ2-2
cdr3_nt: TGCGCCAGCAGCCAAGGAACTTACGTCCTGGAGCTGTTTTTT
cdr3_aa: CASSQGTYVLELFF

v_call: TRBV11-2
d_call: NA
clone_size: NA
j_call: TRBJ1-5
cdr3_nt: TGTGCCAGCAGCCTGGAGGGGGGTCAGCCCCAGCATTTT
cdr3_aa: CASSLEGGQPQHF

v_call: TRBV2
d_call: NA
clone_size: few
j_call: TRBJ1-6
cdr3_nt: TGTGCCAGCAATCAGCGGCCCTCCTATAATTCACCCCTCCACTTT
cdr3_aa: CASNQRPSYNSPLHF

v_call: TRBV7-2
d_call: TRBD2
clone_size: NA
j_call: TRBJ2-7
cdr3_nt: TGTGCCAGCAGCCCTGGACTAGCGGGGAACGAGCAGTACTTC
cdr3_aa: CASSPGLAGNEQYF

v_call: TRBV7-6
d_call: NA
clone_size: NA
j_call: TRBJ2-7
cdr3_nt: TGTGCCAGCAGCCGGACGGGGGGCCTGGACGAGCAGTACTTC
cdr3_aa: CASSRTGGLDEQYF

v_call: TRBV30
d_call: NA
clone_size: once
j_call: TRBJ1-4
cdr3_nt: TGTGCCTGGAGTGTACAAAATATTGGGGGAAAACTGTTTTTT
cdr3_aa: CAWSVQNIGGKLFF

v_call: TRBV15
d_call: TRBD1
clone_size: few
j_call: TRBJ1-4
cdr3_nt: TGTGCCACCAGCAGAGCTGGGACAGTTCGTAGTAATGAAAAACTGTTTTTT
cdr3_aa: CATSRAGTVRSNEKLFF

v_call: TRBV7-6
d_call: NA
clone_size: NA
j_call: TRBJ1-2
cdr3_nt: TGTGCCAGCAGCTTAGTGGTAGCGGGTGGTGGCTACACCTTC
cdr3_aa: CASSLVVAGGGYTF

v_call: TRBV14
d_call: TRBD1
clone_size: NA
j_call: TRBJ1-2
cdr3_nt: TGTGCCAGCAGCCACAAAACAGGGGCTGGCTACACCTTC
cdr3_aa: CASSHKTGAGYTF

v_call: TRBV11-3
d_call: NA
clone_size: NA
j_call: TRBJ2-5
cdr3_nt: TGTGCCAGCAGCTTGGAGGGGCCTAGAGAGACCCAGTACTTC
cdr3_aa: CASSLEGPRETQYF